The 20 T cell receptor beta chains below were found in one sample sequenced in a study of early T cells in non-severe SARS-CoV-2 infection. TCRdb recomputed calls from the 5' RACE reads with MiXCR, one row per CDR3 protein. The table records 70,000 to 75,000 distinct CDR3 sequences, approximately 13% of them present only once. Sequencing was performed on whole blood. Receptors were obtained from an adult who was a healthcare worker with PCR-confirmed SARS-CoV-2 infection or an uninfected control (not recorded which).

This clonotype showed up many times. J is TRBJ1-1 and V is TRBV5-1; the D gene is possibly TRBD1 (5 bases). The CDR3 is 13 residues long. Trimming stripped 4 bases from V and 1 base from J, with 8 bases between. Germline CDR1 SGHRS, CDR2 YFSETQ. The CDR3 is CASSGDANTEAFF. CDR3 nucleotides: TGCGCCAGCAGCGGGGACGCGAACACTGAAGCTTTCTTT.

This clonotype has ten or more counts. The genes are TRBV12-3 or TRBV12-4 and TRBJ1-5; D gene uncertain. CDR3 length: 14 amino acids. V gave up 5 bases and J gave up 9 bases, with 17 bases separating them. The CDR3 nucleotides are TGTGCCAGCAGTGCGAGGACGCCCGACGGGCCCCAGCATTTT. This translates into CASSARTPDGPQHF.

This clonotype was observed a handful of times. The V gene is TRBV4-2, the J gene TRBJ1-5; D not certain. Germline loops: CDR1 LGHNA, CDR2 YNFKEQ. V was cut by 0 bases and J by 3 bases, with 12 bases left in between. This CDR3 contains 16 residues. CDR3 amino acids: CASSQEGTRVNQPQHF. The CDR3 nucleotides read TGTGCCAGCAGCCAAGAGGGTACCCGAGTCAATCAGCCCCAGCATTTT.

This clonotype has just a few counts. The CDR3 sequence is CASSLKAGLASYNEQFF. The DNA for the CDR3 is TGTGCCAGCAGTTTAAAGGCCGGACTAGCATCCTACAATGAGCAGTTCTTC. The V gene is TRBV27, the J gene TRBJ2-1, with 8 positions matching TRBD2. V gave up 2 bases and J gave up 1 base; unmatched junction bases: 7. This CDR3 has 17 amino acids. CDR1 MNHEY and CDR2 SMNVEV come from the germline V gene (reference sequence).

A remark on this clonotype: This clone may be a read error of a much larger clone one base away. The chain links TRBV6-2 or TRBV6-3 to TRBJ1-2, with D unclear. The length of the CDR3 is 13 residues. Trimming removed 1 base from V and 7 bases from J, with 10 bases in between. Germline values: CDR1 MNHEY, CDR2 SVGEGT. In DNA form, the CDR3 reads TGTGCCAGCAGTTACTTGGAACATGGTGGCTACACCTTC. Translation: CASSYLEHGGYTF.

This clonotype has a handful of counts. This rearrangement joins TRBV6-5 to TRBJ2-2; 7 bases line up with TRBD1. CDR3 size: 14 residues. Trimming took 6 bases from V and 1 from J; bases not matched to a gene: 2. Germline values: CDR1 MNHEY, CDR2 SVGAGI. The CDR3: CASRWTGNTGELFF. The CDR3 DNA sequence: TGTGCCAGCAGGTGGACAGGGAACACCGGGGAGCTGTTTTTT.

Only a few counts were recorded for this clonotype. V usage is TRBV19 and J usage is TRBJ2-1; D gene uncertain. Germline-derived CDR1 and CDR2 are LNHDA and SQIVND (reference sequence). The CDR3 spans 15 residues. Trimming took 5 bases from V and 0 from J, leaving 11 bases between them. The CDR3 DNA sequence: TGTGCCAGTAGTGAACAGCCTTTCTCCTACAATGAGCAGTTCTTC. It yields the protein CASSEQPFSYNEQFF.

This clonotype was seen ten or more times. The chain carries TRBV4-3 and TRBJ1-1, with unresolved D. Germline CDR1 is LGHNA and CDR2 is YSLEER. V was shortened by 0 bases and J by 1 base, with 24 bases between the two germline ends. The CDR3 runs to 20 residues. The CDR3 bases are TGCGCCAGCAGCCAAGATCTAATCGGGGAGGCAGAAACGGGGAACACTGAAGCTTTCTTT. Its protein is CASSQDLIGEAETGNTEAFF.

This clonotype has just a few counts. The chain links TRBV7-9 to TRBJ1-1, with TRBD1 identical over 10 bases. The length of the CDR3 is 14 residues. CDR1 and CDR2 from the germline V gene are SEHNR and FQNEAQ (reference sequence). V lost 4 bases, J lost 4 bases, and 3 bases stayed unmatched. The CDR3 sequence: CASSWTGGSTEAFF. The CDR3 bases are TGTGCCAGCAGCTGGACAGGGGGAAGCACTGAAGCTTTCTTT.

This clonotype was seen a handful of times. The rearrangement links TRBV7-2 to TRBJ2-3, with 10 bases that match TRBD2. Per the germline V gene, CDR1 is SGHTA and CDR2 is FQGNSA. The length of the CDR3 is 16 residues. After removal of 5 bases from V and 2 bases from J, the junction contained 7 bases not matched to a gene. This chain's CDR3 is CASSPPGLAATDTQYF. The CDR3 DNA reads TGTGCCAGCAGCCCACCCGGACTAGCGGCCACAGATACGCAGTATTTT.

This clonotype was detected ten times or more. The rearrangement uses TRBV12-3 or TRBV12-4 and TRBJ2-6; D gene uncertain. V shed 5 bases and J shed 2 bases, with 10 bases lying between them. The CDR3 is 15 residues long. The CDR3 region is CASSPPLAGANVLTF. The DNA for the CDR3 is TGTGCCAGCAGTCCCCCCCTGGCTGGGGCCAACGTCCTGACTTTC.

The chain links TRBV6-2 or TRBV6-3 to TRBJ2-7, with 8 bases fitting TRBD2. In germline, CDR1 is MNHEY, CDR2 SVGEGT. Trimming at V came to 8 bases and at J to 0 bases, leaving 9 bases not matched to a gene. The CDR3 has 15 amino acids. In DNA form, the CDR3 reads TGTGCCAGCTCACCCCTCGGGGGGGACTCCTACGAGCAGTACTTC. Encoded protein: CASSPLGGDSYEQYF.

This clonotype was picked up a small number of times. The chain uses TRBV29-1 and TRBJ2-7, with 12 bases lining up with TRBD1. V lost 3 bases to trimming and J lost 5 bases; unmatched junction nucleotides: 5. This CDR3 is 14 amino acids long. Germline V gene lookup returns CDR1 SQVTM and CDR2 ANQGSEA. The CDR3 nucleotides read TGCAGCGTTGAGCCGGGACAGGGGGCCGACGAGCAGTACTTC. This translates into CSVEPGQGADEQYF.

The chain has TRBV20-1 and TRBJ2-7, with D unresolved. The CDR3 has 12 residues. Trimming stripped 3 bases from V and 4 bases from J, with 10 bases between. In germline, CDR1 is DFQATT, CDR2 SNEGSKA (reference sequence). The CDR3 region is CSASGIGYEQYF. CDR3 DNA: TGCAGTGCTAGTGGTATTGGGTACGAGCAGTACTTC.

The chain employs TRBV6-5 and TRBJ2-5, with 9 bases lining up with TRBD1. Germline V gene lookup returns CDR1 MNHEY and CDR2 SVGAGI. The CDR3 loop spans 17 amino acids. Germline trimming cut 4 bases from V and 4 bases from J; bases unmatched to any gene: 13. The CDR3 region has the DNA TGTGCCAGCAGTTCGAAGCCGGGACAGGGATTGGGAGAGACCCAGTACTTC. Translation: CASSSKPGQGLGETQYF.

This clonotype was seen a few times. The chain joins TRBV7-2 to TRBJ2-1; D is perhaps TRBD1 or TRBD2 (5 bases each). Germline V lookup: CDR1 SGHTA, CDR2 FQGNSA. V lost 5 bases to trimming and J lost 1 base, with 15 bases between them. CDR3 size: 16 residues. The CDR3: CASSPAQGPSYNEQFF. DNA of the CDR3: TGTGCCAGCAGCCCAGCGCAGGGACCTTCCTACAATGAGCAGTTCTTC.

The chain has TRBV7-6 and TRBJ1-3; no reliable D call. The CDR3 is made up of 17 amino acids. In germline, CDR1 is SGHVS, CDR2 FNYEAQ. Between the trimmed V and J ends, which lost 2 bases and 0 bases, there was a span of 14 bases. The CDR3 bases are TGTGCCAGCAGCTTAATGGTTGAAAGCTTCTCTGGAAACACCATATATTTT. It specifies CASSLMVESFSGNTIYF.

This clonotype was observed a handful of times. This chain connects TRBV12-5 to TRBJ1-1, with a weak D call TRBD1 (5 bases). The V end was cut by 6 bases, the J end by 0 bases, with 5 bases between. This CDR3 has 12 residues. CDR1 and CDR2 from the germline V gene are LGHNT and FRNRAP. CDR3 protein: CASGDMNTEAFF. In DNA, the CDR3 is TGTGCTAGTGGGGACATGAACACTGAAGCTTTCTTT.

This clonotype has a count of ten or more. This chain connects TRBV7-9 to TRBJ1-4, with a weak D call TRBD1 (5 bases). This CDR3 spans 15 amino acids. Germline V CDR1 and CDR2: SEHNR, FQNEAQ (reference sequence). The V end lost 4 bases, the J end lost 4 bases, and 13 bases lay between the germline ends. CDR3 DNA sequence: TGTGCCAGCAGCTCAACTGGGGGGTTTAATGAAAAACTGTTTTTT. Amino acid sequence: CASSSTGGFNEKLFF.

This clonotype was counted ten times or more. The gene calls are TRBV6-6 and TRBJ1-1; D gene uncertain. The CDR3 totals 11 residues. Trimming removed 2 bases from V and 10 bases from J, with 8 bases in between. Germline V CDR1 and CDR2: MNHNY, SVGAGI (reference sequence). The CDR3 spells CASSYGVGAFF. CDR3 in DNA: TGTGCCAGCAGTTACGGGGTGGGAGCTTTCTTT.